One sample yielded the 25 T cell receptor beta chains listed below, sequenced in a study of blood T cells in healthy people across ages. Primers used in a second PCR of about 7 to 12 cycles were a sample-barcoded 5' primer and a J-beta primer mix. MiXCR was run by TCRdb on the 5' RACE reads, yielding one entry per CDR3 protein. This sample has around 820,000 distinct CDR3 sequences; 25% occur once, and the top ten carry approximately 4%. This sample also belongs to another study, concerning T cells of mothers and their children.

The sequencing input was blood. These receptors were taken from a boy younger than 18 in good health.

The CDR3 DNA follows: TGTGCCAGCAGCCCGGACAGGGAGAGCTGCGAGCAGTACTTC. Its translation is CASSPDRESCEQYF. The gene calls are TRBV3-1 and TRBJ2-7; 8 bases map to TRBD1. Germline V gene sequence: CDR1 LGHDT, CDR2 YNNKEL (reference sequence). The V segment lost 4 bases and the J segment 6 bases; nucleotides outside the gene matches: 8. This CDR3 has 14 amino acids.

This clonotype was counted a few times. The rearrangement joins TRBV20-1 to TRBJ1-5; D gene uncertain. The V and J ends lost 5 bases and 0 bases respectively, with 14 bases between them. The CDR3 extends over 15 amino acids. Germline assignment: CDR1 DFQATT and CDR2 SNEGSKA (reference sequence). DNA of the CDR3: TGCAGTGCTGGAACCCGGACGGATAGCAATCAGCCCCAGCATTTT. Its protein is CSAGTRTDSNQPQHF.

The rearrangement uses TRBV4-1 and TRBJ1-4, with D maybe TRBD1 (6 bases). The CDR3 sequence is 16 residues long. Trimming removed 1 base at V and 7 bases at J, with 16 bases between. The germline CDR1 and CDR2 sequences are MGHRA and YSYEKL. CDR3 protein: CASSQVFPGASEKLFF. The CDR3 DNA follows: TGCGCCAGCAGCCAAGTATTCCCGGGGGCCAGTGAAAAACTGTTTTTT.

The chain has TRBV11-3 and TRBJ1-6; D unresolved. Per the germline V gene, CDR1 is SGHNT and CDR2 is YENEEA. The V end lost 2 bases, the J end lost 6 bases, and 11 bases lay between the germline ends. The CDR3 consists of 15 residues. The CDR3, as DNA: TGTGCCAGCAGCTTACTGAGGACTCCTAATTCACCCCTCCACTTT. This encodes CASSLLRTPNSPLHF.

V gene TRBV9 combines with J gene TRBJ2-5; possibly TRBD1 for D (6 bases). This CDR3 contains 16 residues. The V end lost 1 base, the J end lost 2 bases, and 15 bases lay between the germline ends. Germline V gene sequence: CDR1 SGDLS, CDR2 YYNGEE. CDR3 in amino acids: CASSVHLDRPQETQYF. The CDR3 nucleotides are TGTGCCAGCAGCGTACATCTAGACAGGCCTCAAGAGACCCAGTACTTC.

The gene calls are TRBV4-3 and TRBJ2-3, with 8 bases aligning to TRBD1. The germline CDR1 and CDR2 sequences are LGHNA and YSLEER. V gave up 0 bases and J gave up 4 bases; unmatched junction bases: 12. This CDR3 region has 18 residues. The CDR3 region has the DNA TGCGCCAGCAGCCAAGATTACCCCACAGGGGGAGACGCAGATACGCAGTATTTT. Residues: CASSQDYPTGGDADTQYF.

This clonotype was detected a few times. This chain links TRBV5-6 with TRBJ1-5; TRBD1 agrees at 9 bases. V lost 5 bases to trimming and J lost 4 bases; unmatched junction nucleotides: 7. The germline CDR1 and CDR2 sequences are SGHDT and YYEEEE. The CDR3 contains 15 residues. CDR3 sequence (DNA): TGTGCCAGCAGTTCCGGGGACAGGGAAAATCAGCCCCAGCATTTT. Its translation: CASSSGDRENQPQHF.

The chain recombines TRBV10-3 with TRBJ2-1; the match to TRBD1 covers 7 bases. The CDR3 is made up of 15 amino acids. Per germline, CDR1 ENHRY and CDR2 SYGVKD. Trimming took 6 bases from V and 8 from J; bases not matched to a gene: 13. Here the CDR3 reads CAISGYPQGDDEQFF. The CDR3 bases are TGTGCCATCAGCGGTTACCCCCAGGGGGACGATGAGCAGTTCTTC.

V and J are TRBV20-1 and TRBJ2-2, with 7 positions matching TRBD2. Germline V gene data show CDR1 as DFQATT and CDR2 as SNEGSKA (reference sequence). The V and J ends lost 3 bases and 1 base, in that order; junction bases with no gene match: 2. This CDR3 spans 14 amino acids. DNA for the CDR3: TGCAGTGCTAGGGGGGGGGTGAACACCGGGGAGCTGTTTTTT. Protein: CSARGGVNTGELFF.

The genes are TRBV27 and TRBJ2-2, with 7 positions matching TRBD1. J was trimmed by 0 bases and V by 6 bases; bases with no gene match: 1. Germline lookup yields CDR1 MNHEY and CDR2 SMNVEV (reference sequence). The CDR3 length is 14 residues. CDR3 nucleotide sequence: TGTGCCAGCAGCAGGGGGACGAACACCGGGGAGCTGTTTTTT. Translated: CASSRGTNTGELFF.

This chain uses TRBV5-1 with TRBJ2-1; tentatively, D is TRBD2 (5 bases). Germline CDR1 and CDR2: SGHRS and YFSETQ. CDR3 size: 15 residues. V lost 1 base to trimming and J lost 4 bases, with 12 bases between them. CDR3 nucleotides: TGCGCCAGCAGCTTGCTCGGGGAGCAGTACAATGAGCAGTTCTTC. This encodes CASSLLGEQYNEQFF.

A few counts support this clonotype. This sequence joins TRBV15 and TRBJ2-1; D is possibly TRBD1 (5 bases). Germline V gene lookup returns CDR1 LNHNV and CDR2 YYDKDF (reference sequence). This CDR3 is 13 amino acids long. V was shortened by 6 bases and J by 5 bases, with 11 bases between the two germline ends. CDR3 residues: CATRAGIDNEQFF. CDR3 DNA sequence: TGTGCCACCAGGGCAGGGATTGACAATGAGCAGTTCTTC.

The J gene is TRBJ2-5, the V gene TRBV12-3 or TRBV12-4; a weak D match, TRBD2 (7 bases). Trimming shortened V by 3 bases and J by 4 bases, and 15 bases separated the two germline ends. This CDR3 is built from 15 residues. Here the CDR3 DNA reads TGTGCCAGCAGTTTTATGGCAGGGGAGGGAGAGACCCAGTACTTC. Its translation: CASSFMAGEGETQYF.

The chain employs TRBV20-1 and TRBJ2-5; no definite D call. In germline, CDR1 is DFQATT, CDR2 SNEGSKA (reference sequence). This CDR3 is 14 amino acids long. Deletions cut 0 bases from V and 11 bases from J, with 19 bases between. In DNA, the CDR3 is TGCAGTGCTAGAGACCCCAGGCCTCTTATCGGGCAGTACTTC. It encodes CSARDPRPLIGQYF.

CDR3 nucleotide sequence: TGCAGTGCTAGAGATATTGAGACGGATTTCTACGAGCAGTACTTC. Translated: CSARDIETDFYEQYF. The chain carries TRBV20-1 and TRBJ2-7; D remains ambiguous. Per the germline V gene, CDR1 is DFQATT and CDR2 is SNEGSKA (reference sequence). The V end lost 0 bases, the J end lost 3 bases, and 15 bases lay between the germline ends. The CDR3 is made up of 15 amino acids.

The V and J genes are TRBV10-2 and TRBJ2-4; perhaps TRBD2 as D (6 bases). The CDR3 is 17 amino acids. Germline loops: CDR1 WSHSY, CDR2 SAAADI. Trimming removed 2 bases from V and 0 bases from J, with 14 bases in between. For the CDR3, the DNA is TGCGCCAGCAGTGAGCCCGTGGCGGGACTAGCCAAAAACATTCAGTACTTC. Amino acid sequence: CASSEPVAGLAKNIQYF.

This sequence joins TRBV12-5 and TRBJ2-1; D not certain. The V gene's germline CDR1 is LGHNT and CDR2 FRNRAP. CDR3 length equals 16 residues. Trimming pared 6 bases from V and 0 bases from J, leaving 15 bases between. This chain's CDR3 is CASGPPGASSYNEQFF. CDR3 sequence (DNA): TGTGCTAGTGGCCCTCCGGGTGCGAGCTCCTACAATGAGCAGTTCTTC.

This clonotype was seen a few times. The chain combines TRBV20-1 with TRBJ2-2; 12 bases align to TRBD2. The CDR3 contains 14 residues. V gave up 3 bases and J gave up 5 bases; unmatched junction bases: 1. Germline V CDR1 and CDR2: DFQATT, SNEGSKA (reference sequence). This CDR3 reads CSASGTSGTGELFF. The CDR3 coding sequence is TGCAGTGCTAGTGGGACTAGCGGGACCGGGGAGCTGTTTTTT.

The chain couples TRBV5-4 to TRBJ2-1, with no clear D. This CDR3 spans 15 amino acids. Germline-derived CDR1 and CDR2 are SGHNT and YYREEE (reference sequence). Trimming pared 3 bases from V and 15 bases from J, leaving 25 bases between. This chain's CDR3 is CASSSNLHPWGDLFF. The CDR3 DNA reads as TGTGCCAGCAGCTCAAACCTCCACCCGTGGGGTGATCTGTTCTTC.

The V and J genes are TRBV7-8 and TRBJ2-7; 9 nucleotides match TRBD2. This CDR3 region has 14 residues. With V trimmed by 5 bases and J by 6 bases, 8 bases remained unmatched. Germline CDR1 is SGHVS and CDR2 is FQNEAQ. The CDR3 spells CASSIRAGGSEQYF. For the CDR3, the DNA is TGTGCCAGCAGCATCCGAGCGGGAGGCAGCGAGCAGTACTTC.

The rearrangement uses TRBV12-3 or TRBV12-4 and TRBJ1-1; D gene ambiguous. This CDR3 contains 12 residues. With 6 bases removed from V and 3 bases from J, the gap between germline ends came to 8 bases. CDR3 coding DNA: TGTGCCAGCAGGCCGGGGTACACTGAAGCTTTCTTT. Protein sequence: CASRPGYTEAFF.

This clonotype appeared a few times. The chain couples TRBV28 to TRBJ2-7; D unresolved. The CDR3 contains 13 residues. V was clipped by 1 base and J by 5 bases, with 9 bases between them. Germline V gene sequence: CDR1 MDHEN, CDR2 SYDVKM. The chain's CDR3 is CASSLFLGDEQYF. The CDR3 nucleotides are TGTGCCAGCAGTTTATTCCTCGGAGACGAGCAGTACTTC.

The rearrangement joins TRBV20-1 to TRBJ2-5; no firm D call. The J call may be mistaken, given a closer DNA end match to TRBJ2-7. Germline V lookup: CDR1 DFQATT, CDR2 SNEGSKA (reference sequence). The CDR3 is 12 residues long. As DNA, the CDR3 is TGCAGTGCTAGGGTAATTACCTACGAGCAGTACTTC. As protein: CSARVITYEQYF.

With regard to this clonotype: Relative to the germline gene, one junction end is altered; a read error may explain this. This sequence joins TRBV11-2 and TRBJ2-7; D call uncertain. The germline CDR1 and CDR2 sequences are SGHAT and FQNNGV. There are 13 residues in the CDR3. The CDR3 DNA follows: TGTGCCAGCAGCTTAGGGGGATTATTCGAGGAGTACTTC. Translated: CASSLGGLFEEYF.

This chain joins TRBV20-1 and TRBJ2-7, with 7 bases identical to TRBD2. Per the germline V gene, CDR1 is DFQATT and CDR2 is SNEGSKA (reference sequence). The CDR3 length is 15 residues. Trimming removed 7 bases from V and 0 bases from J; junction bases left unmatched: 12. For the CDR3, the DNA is TGCAGTGGGACCGGGACTACCGATTACTCCTACGAGCAGTACTTC. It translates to CSGTGTTDYSYEQYF.